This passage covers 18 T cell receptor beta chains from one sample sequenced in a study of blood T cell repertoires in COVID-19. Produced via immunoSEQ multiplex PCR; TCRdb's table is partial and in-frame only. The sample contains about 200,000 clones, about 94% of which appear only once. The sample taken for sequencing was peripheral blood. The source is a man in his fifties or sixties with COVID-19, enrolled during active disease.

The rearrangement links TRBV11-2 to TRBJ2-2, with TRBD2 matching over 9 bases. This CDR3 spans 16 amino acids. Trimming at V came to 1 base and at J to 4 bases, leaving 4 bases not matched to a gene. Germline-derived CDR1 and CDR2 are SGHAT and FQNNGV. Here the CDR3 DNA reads TGTGCCAGCAGCTTAGTATTGCGGGGGGGCACCGGGGAGCTGTTTTTT. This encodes CASSLVLRGGTGELFF.

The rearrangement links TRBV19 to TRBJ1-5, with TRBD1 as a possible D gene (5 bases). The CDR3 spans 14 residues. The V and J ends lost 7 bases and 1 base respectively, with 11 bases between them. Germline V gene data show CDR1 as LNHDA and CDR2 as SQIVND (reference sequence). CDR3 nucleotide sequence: TGTGCCAGTACCATGGGACTGAGCAATCAGCCCCAGCATTTT. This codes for CASTMGLSNQPQHF. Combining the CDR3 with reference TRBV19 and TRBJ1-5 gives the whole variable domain DGGITQSPKYLFRKEGQNVTLSCEQNLNHDAMYWYRQDPGQGLRLIYYSQIVNDFQKGDIAEGYSVSREKKESFPLTVTSAQKNPTAFYLCASTMGLSNQPQHFGDGTRLSIL.

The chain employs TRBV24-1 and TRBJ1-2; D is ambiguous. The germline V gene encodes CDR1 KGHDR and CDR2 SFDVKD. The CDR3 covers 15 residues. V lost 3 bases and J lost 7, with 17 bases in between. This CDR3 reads CATSDMDPRRTGYTF. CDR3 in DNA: TGTGCCACCAGTGATATGGACCCGAGGAGGACTGGCTACACCTTC.

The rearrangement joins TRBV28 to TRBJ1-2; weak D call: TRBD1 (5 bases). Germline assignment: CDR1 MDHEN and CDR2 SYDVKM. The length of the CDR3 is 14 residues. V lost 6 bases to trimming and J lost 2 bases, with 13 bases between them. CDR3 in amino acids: CASRPNTGNYGYTF. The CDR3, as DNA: TGTGCCAGCAGACCAAACACAGGAAACTATGGCTACACCTTC.

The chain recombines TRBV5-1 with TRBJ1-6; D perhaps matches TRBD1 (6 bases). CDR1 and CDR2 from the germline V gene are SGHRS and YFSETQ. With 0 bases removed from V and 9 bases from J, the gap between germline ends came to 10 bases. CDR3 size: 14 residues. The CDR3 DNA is TGCGCCAGCAGCTTGGGGCAGGGGAGTTCACCCCTCCACTTT. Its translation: CASSLGQGSSPLHF.

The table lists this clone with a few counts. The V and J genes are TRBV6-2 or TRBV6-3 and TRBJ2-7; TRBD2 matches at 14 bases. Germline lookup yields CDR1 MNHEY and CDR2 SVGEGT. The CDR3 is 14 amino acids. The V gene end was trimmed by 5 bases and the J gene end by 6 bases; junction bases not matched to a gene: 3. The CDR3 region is CASSRLAGGFEQYF. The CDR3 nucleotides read TGTGCCAGCAGTCGACTAGCGGGAGGGTTCGAGCAGTACTTC.

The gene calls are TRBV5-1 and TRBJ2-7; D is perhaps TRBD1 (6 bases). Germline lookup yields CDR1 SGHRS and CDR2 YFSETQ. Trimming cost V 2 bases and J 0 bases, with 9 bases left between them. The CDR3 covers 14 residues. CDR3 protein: CASSLGQPSYEQYF. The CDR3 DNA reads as TGCGCCAGCAGCTTAGGACAGCCCTCCTACGAGCAGTACTTC.

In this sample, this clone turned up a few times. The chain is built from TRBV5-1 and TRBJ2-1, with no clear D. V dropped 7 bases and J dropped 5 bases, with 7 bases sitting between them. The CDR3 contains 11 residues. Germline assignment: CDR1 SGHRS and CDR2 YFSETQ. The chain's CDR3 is CASVLDNEQFF. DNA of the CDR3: TGCGCCAGCGTATTAGACAATGAGCAGTTCTTC.

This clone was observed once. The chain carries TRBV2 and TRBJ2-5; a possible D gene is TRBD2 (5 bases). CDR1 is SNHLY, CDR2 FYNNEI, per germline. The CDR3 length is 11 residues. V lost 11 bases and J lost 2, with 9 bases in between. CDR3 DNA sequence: TGTGCCGCGGGCTCTCAAGAGACCCAGTACTTC. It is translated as CAAGSQETQYF.

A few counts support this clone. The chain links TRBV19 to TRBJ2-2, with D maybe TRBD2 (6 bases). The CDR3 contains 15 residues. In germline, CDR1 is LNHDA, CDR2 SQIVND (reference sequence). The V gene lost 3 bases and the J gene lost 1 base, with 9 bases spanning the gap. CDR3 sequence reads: CASSIMGGNTGELFF. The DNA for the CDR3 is TGTGCCAGTAGTATCATGGGAGGGAACACCGGGGAGCTGTTTTTT.

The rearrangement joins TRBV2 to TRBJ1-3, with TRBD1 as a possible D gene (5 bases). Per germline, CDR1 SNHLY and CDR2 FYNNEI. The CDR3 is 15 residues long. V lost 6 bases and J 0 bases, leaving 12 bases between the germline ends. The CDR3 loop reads CASSLRQISGNTIYF. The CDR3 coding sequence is TGTGCCAGCAGCCTACGACAGATCTCTGGAAACACCATATATTTT.

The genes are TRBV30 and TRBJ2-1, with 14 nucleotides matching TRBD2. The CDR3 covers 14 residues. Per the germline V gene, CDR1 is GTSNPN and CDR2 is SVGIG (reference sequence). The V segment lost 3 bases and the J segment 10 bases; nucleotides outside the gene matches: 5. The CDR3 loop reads CAWRAGTSGREQFF. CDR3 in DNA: TGTGCCTGGAGAGCCGGGACTAGCGGGAGAGAGCAGTTCTTC.

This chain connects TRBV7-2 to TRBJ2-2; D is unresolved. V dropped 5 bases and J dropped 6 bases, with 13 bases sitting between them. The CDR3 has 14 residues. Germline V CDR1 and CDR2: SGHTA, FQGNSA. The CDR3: CASSPDFAAGELFF. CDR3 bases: TGTGCCAGCAGCCCGGATTTTGCGGCCGGGGAGCTGTTTTTT.

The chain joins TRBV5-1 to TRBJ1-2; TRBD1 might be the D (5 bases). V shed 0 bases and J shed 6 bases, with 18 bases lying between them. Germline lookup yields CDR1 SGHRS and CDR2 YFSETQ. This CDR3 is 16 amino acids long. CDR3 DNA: TGCGCCAGCAGCTTGGCCCCCCTCGACAGCTTTGATGGCTACACCTTC. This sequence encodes CASSLAPLDSFDGYTF.

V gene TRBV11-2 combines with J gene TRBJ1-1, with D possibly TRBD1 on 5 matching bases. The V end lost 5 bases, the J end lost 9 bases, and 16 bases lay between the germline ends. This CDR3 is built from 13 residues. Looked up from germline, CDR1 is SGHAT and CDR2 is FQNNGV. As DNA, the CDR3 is TGTGCCAGCAGCCTTGGTCAGCAGGGCAAAGCTTTCTTT. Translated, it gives CASSLGQQGKAFF.

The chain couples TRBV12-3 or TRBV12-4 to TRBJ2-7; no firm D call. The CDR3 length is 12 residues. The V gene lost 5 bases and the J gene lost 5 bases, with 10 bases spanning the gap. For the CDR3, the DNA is TGTGCCAGCAGTAGCCGGAGCGACGAGCAGTACTTC. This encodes CASSSRSDEQYF.

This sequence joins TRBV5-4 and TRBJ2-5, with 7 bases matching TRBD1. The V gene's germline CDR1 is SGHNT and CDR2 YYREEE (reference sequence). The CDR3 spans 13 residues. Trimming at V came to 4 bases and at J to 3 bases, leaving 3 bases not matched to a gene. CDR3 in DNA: TGTGCCAGCAGCCGCGGACAGGAAGAGACCCAGTACTTC. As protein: CASSRGQEETQYF.

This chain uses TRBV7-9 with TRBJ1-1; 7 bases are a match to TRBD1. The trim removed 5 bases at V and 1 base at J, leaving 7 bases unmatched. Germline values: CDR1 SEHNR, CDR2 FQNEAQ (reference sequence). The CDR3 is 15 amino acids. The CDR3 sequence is CASSLQTGWNTEAFF. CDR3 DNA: TGTGCCAGCAGCCTCCAGACAGGGTGGAACACTGAAGCTTTCTTT.